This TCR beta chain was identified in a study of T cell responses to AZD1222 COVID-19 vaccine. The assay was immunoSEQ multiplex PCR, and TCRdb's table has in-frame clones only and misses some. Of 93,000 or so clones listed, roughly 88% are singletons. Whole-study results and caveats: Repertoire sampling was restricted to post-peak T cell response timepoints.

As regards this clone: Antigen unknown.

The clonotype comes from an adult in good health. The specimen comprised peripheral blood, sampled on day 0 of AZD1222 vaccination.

The DNA of the CDR3 is TGTGCCAGTAGTGAGCCGGGACGTCACACCGGGGAGCTGTTTTTT. Protein product: CASSEPGRHTGELFF. The chain links TRBV19 to TRBJ2-2, with D possibly being TRBD1 or TRBD2 (5 bases each). Trimming removed 5 bases from V and 3 bases from J, with 13 bases in between. Germline V gene sequence: CDR1 LNHDA, CDR2 SQIVND (reference sequence). The CDR3 totals 15 residues.